The T cell receptor (beta chain) under discussion was sequenced for a study of control samples from healthy donors and cancer patients. Data came from immunoSEQ multiplex PCR; TCRdb stores just in-frame clones and leaves some out. The sample holds around 110,000 clones, 88% seen once. Comment on this clone: Other DNA sequences of this sample code for an identical CDR3.

Germline CDR1 MNHEY, CDR2 SVGAGI. The CDR3 runs to 14 residues. V was pared by 5 bases and J by 0 bases, with 9 bases between. Sequencing used blood. The TCR was taken from a woman in her 70s in good health. This chain connects TRBV6-5 to TRBJ2-3; a weak D match, TRBD1 (6 bases). CDR3 sequence: CASSLDRSTDTQYF. The CDR3 DNA reads TGTGCCAGCAGTCTGGACAGAAGCACAGATACGCAGTATTTT.